The rows below give T cell receptor beta chains drawn from one sample of a study of esophageal squamous cell carcinoma under preoperative chemotherapy. TCRdb redid the calling of the PCR reads with MiXCR, one entry per CDR3 protein. Of fewer than 40,000 distinct CDR3 sequences in the sample, approximately 50% were seen once. The specimen was obtained from a patient given preoperative chemotherapy. These TCRs come from a human donor with esophageal squamous cell carcinoma. The donor label of this sample is uncertain. Both conserved end residues are part of each CDR3. D genes are given only for firm matches. Clone size is stated in some rows and not others, as once, few, many or a class when expanded.

clone size	J gene	V gene	D gene	CDR3 DNA	CDR3 protein
.	TRBJ2-2	TRBV7-8	.	TGTGCCAGCAGGCCGGGGAACACCGGGGAGCTGTTTTTT	CASRPGNTGELFF
.	TRBJ2-4	TRBV7-2	.	TGTGCCTGCAGCCCCCAGGGGCGGAGAGCCACAGACACTCAGTATTTC	CACSPQGRRATDTQYF
medium-sized	TRBJ2-3	TRBV7-8	TRBD2	TGTGCCAGCAGCCCGATAGCGGGAGCTACAGATACGCAGTATTTT	CASSPIAGATDTQYF
few	TRBJ2-4	TRBV27	.	TGTGCCAGCAGGGGGATGGCCAAAAACACCCAGTACTTC	CASRGMAKNTQYF
.	TRBJ2-2	TRBV6-1	.	.	CASSDPPGVGTGALYF
.	TRBJ2-7	TRBV11-3	.	TGTGCCAGCAGCCTTGGGTCAGTCAATGAGCAGTACTTC	CASSLGSVNEQYF
.	TRBJ2-5	TRBV7-2	TRBD2	TGTGCCAGCAGCGGAGCGGGGGGCGGTGCCCAAGACATCCAGTACTTC	CASSGAGGGAQDIQYF
once	TRBJ2-3	TRBV7-3	TRBD2	TGTGCCAGCAGCTTAACTAGCGGGAAAGATACGCAGTACTTT	CASSLTSGKDTQYF
.	TRBJ2-1	TRBV19	.	TGTGCCAGTCGGGGGAGAAGCTACGAGCAGTTCTTC	CASRGRSYEQFF
.	TRBJ2-1	TRBV5-6	.	TGTGCCAGCAGCGCTCGGGCGGGGACAATCATCGAGCAGTTCTTC	CASSARAGTIIEQFF
.	TRBJ2-1	TRBV10-1	.	TGCGCCAGCAGTGATCCGGATGTGGAGCAGTTCTTC	CASSDPDVEQFF
many	TRBJ2-1	TRBV7-5	.	.	CISVSEAHTIRDRGSHFYEQYF
.	TRBJ2-1	TRBV7-9	.	TGTGCCAGCAGCCCCGGCCATGAGCAGTTCTTC	CASSPGHEQFF
many	TRBJ2-1	TRBV11-2	.	TGTGCCAGCAGCTCAACGCCCGGCGATGAGCAGTTCTTC	CASSSTPGDEQFF
few	TRBJ2-3	TRBV18	.	TGTGCCAGCTCACCAGGGATGACAGATACGCAGTATTTT	CASSPGMTDTQYF
many	TRBJ2-5	TRBV10-3	TRBD2	TGTGCCACTAATACCCAGGGAGGGACCGTGGAGCAGTACTTC	CATNTQGGTVEQYF
.	TRBJ2-5	TRBV9	.	TGTGCCAGCAGCGTTGGGGGAGGAGAAGAGACCCAGTACTTC	CASSVGGGEETQYF
large	TRBJ2-1	TRBV7-8	.	TGTGCCAGCAGCTTACCCGGGAGAGATAATGAGCAGTTCTTC	CASSLPGRDNEQFF
.	TRBJ2-1	TRBV12-3/TRBV12-4	.	TGTGCCAGCAGTTTACGCGGGATTCGGGGTAATGAGCAGTTCTTC	CASSLRGIRGNEQFF
.	TRBJ2-5	TRBV7-2	.	TGTGCCAGCAGCCCACCCGGGGCAGGAAAGACCCAGTACTTC	CASSPPGAGKTQYF
many	TRBJ2-1	TRBV6-2/TRBV6-3	.	TGTGCCAGCAGTCCCACTAGCTACCCTTCCTACAATGAGCAGTTCTTC	CASSPTSYPSYNEQFF
.	TRBJ2-2	TRBV11-3	.	TGTGCCAGCAGCTTGGGGGAAATCACAGAGGCGCTGTTTTTT	CASSLGEITEALFF
.	TRBJ2-3	TRBV12-3/TRBV12-4	TRBD2	TGTGCCAGCAAGGGACTAGCGGGAGAAAACACGCAGTATTTC	CASKGLAGENTQYF
.	TRBJ2-3	TRBV7-9	.	TGTGTCAGCAGCGTACTTGAGCGGCGAGACAAAGATACTCAGTATTTT	CVSSVLERRDKDTQYF
.	TRBJ2-5	TRBV7-3	.	TGTGCCGGGGGCTTCGGGGGCCAGGGCACAGATACCCAGTACTTC	CAGGFGGQGTDTQYF
many	TRBJ2-1	TRBV27	.	TGTGCCAGCAGGGGTCAGGGACTCGGCGAGCAGTTCTTC	CASRGQGLGEQFF